This T cell receptor beta chain was found in a study of shared clonotypes between healthy human individuals. Study-wide background: Every donor yielded three CD4 naive, three CD4 memory, two CD8 naive and one CD8 memory plate.

This CDR3 has 14 residues. The trim removed 4 bases at V and 2 bases at J, leaving 2 bases unmatched. The germline V gene has CDR1 SGHRS and CDR2 YFSETQ. Sequenced by immunoSEQ multiplex PCR; TCRdb stores in-frame clones only, minus some. The sample has about 380,000 clones; approximately 96% are singletons. This chain links TRBV5-1 with TRBJ1-2, with TRBD1 matching 10 bases. Sequencing was carried out using memory CD8+ T cells sorted from blood. Regarding subset: CD45RO+ cells pooled with CCR7-negative TemRA cells. The TCR originated in a young man in good health. The CDR3 DNA follows: TGCGCCAGCAGCCGGGACAGGGGAAACTATGGCTACACCTTC. Amino acid sequence: CASSRDRGNYGYTF.